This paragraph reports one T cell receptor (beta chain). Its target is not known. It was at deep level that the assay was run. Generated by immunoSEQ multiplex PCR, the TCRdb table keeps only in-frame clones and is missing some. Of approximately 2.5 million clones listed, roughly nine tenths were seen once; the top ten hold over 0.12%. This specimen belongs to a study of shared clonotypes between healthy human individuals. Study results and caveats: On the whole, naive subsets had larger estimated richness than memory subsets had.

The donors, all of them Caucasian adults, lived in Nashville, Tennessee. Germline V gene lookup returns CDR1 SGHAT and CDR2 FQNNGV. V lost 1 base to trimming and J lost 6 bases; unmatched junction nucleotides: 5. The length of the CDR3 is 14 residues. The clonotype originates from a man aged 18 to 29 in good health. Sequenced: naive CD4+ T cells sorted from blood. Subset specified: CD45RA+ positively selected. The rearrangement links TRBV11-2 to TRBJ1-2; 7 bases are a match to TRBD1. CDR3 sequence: CASSLGPRGDGYTF. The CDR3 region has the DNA TGTGCCAGCAGCTTAGGGCCCAGGGGGGATGGCTACACCTTC.